The clone carrying this T cell receptor (beta chain) was seen many times. The length of the CDR3 is 16 residues. The V end was cut by 1 base, the J end by 5 bases, with 15 bases between. Germline values: CDR1 MGHRA, CDR2 YSYEKL. The data were taken from a study of T cells after yellow fever vaccination. TCRdb re-called the 5' RACE reads with MiXCR, one entry per CDR3 protein. In the table there are tens of thousands of distinct CDR3 sequences, around 6.9% of which are singletons. The sample in question was CD8+ T cells sorted from PBMCs, obtained about 5 days after the first yellow fever vaccination. V and J are TRBV4-1 and TRBJ2-1; a weak D match, TRBD1 (5 bases). This receptor was taken from a man aged 18 to 30 who received the YFV17D yellow fever vaccine. CDR3 in DNA: TGCGCCAGCAGCCAAGTAGGACACCTAGTAAACAATGAGCAGTTCTTC. Its translation: CASSQVGHLVNNEQFF.